This is a list of T cell receptor beta chains from one sample in a study of shared clonotypes between healthy human individuals. The assay was immunoSEQ multiplex PCR, and TCRdb's table has in-frame clones only and misses some. The sample yields 2,500,000 or so clones, 92% seen once. Sequences were obtained from naive CD4+ T cells from PBMCs. All receptors derive from a man aged 18 to 29 in good health. Some clones in this sample may be carry-over from other donors' samples. Both conserved end residues are part of each CDR3. Each record gives: V gene, D gene, J gene, clone size, CDR3 protein, CDR3 DNA. A D gene is named only where the DNA matches it firmly. Clone size, where shown, is once, few, many, or a class for clones that have expanded.

V: TRBV28; D: .; J: TRBJ2-7; size: .; CDR3: CASSFFTLRDKGHNEQYF; DNA: TGTGCCAGCAGTTTTTTTACCCTGAGGGACAAGGGTCATAACGAGCAGTACTTC
V: TRBV19; D: TRBD2; J: TRBJ2-3; size: .; CDR3: CASRLAGVTDTQYF; DNA: TGTGCCAGTCGCTTAGCGGGAGTGACAGATACGCAGTATTTT
V: TRBV5-4; D: .; J: TRBJ1-3; size: once; CDR3: CASSLDPLSGNTIYF; DNA: TGTGCCAGCAGCTTGGACCCCCTCTCTGGAAACACCATATATTTT
V: TRBV7-8; D: TRBD2; J: TRBJ2-1; size: .; CDR3: CASSFPAGGEQFF; DNA: TGTGCCAGCAGCTTCCCAGCGGGAGGGGAGCAGTTCTTC
V: TRBV29-1; D: .; J: TRBJ2-3; size: .; CDR3: CSARQETDTQYF; DNA: TGCAGCGCTAGACAGGAAACAGATACGCAGTATTTT
V: TRBV10-3; D: .; J: TRBJ2-1; size: .; CDR3: CAISEQSQNEQFF; DNA: TGTGCCATCAGTGAGCAGTCGCAGAATGAGCAGTTCTTC
V: TRBV9; D: TRBD2; J: TRBJ2-1; size: once; CDR3: CASSGVFTSGRTDEQFF; DNA: TGTGCCAGCAGCGGCGTATTTACTAGCGGGAGAACGGATGAGCAGTTCTTC
V: TRBV9; D: .; J: TRBJ1-2; size: .; CDR3: CASTPLGVGYGYTF; DNA: TGTGCCAGCACCCCTTTGGGGGTGGGCTATGGCTACACCTTC
V: TRBV11-1; D: .; J: TRBJ2-5; size: .; CDR3: CASSLDLEETQYF; DNA: TGTGCCAGCAGCTTAGATCTAGAAGAGACCCAGTACTTC
V: TRBV2; D: .; J: TRBJ2-2; size: .; CDR3: CASSPERGRGRTGELFF; DNA: TGTGCCAGCAGTCCGGAGCGGGGGAGGGGGCGCACCGGGGAGCTGTTTTTT
V: TRBV5-1; D: .; J: TRBJ2-3; size: .; CDR3: CASSLIRDNTDTQYF; DNA: TGCGCCAGCAGCTTGATACGGGACAACACAGATACGCAGTATTTT
V: TRBV7-2; D: TRBD1; J: TRBJ1-1; size: .; CDR3: CASSIGQGNTEAFF; DNA: TGTGCCAGCAGCATAGGACAGGGGAACACTGAAGCTTTCTTT
V: TRBV6-1; D: .; J: TRBJ2-7; size: .; CDR3: CASSVSTKTYEQYF; DNA: TGTGCCAGCAGTGTTTCGACAAAAACCTACGAGCAGTACTTC
V: TRBV9; D: TRBD2; J: TRBJ2-1; size: .; CDR3: CASSVGTSGRNEQFF; DNA: TGTGCCAGCAGCGTTGGGACTAGCGGGAGAAATGAGCAGTTCTTC
V: TRBV6-1; D: TRBD1; J: TRBJ1-2; size: .; CDR3: CASSEAGQGVYGYTF; DNA: TGTGCCAGCAGTGAAGCGGGACAGGGGGTCTATGGCTACACCTTC
V: TRBV6-5; D: TRBD1; J: TRBJ1-3; size: .; CDR3: CASIRDRVSNTIYF; DNA: TGTGCCAGCATAAGGGACAGGGTGTCGAACACCATATATTTT
V: TRBV25-1; D: .; J: TRBJ2-5; size: .; CDR3: CASSRQETQYF; DNA: TGTGCCAGCAGTAGACAAGAGACCCAGTACTTC
V: TRBV6-1; D: .; J: TRBJ2-7; size: .; CDR3: CASSVGTAPGFSYEQYF; DNA: TGTGCCAGCAGTGTTGGGACCGCCCCGGGGTTCTCCTACGAGCAGTACTTC
V: TRBV7-2; D: .; J: TRBJ2-5; size: .; CDR3: CASSPQVGAQTQYF; DNA: TGTGCCAGCAGCCCCCAAGTGGGGGCACAGACCCAGTACTTC
V: TRBV5-1; D: TRBD1; J: TRBJ2-5; size: .; CDR3: CASSLGPRQGQETQYF; DNA: TGCGCCAGCAGCTTGGGGCCGAGACAGGGCCAAGAGACCCAGTACTTC
V: TRBV9; D: .; J: TRBJ1-3; size: .; CDR3: CASSVPRGTIYF; DNA: TGTGCCAGCAGCGTCCCCCGAGGCACCATATATTTT
V: TRBV4-1; D: .; J: TRBJ1-4; size: .; CDR3: CASRNTDGRYGKLFF; DNA: TGCGCCAGCAGAAACACCGACGGGCGATATGGAAAACTGTTTTTT
V: TRBV2; D: TRBD1; J: TRBJ2-7; size: .; CDR3: CASSVADRGSYEQYF; DNA: TGTGCCAGCAGTGTGGCGGACAGGGGCTCCTACGAGCAGTACTTC
V: TRBV7-6; D: .; J: TRBJ2-5; size: .; CDR3: CASSPRSSSYQETQYF; DNA: TGTGCCAGCAGCCCGCGGAGCTCCTCGTACCAAGAGACCCAGTACTTC
V: TRBV27; D: TRBD2; J: TRBJ2-1; size: .; CDR3: CASSLVLAGSKEQFF; DNA: TGTGCCAGCAGTTTAGTGTTAGCGGGATCAAAGGAGCAGTTCTTC
V: TRBV10-2; D: .; J: TRBJ2-1; size: .; CDR3: CASSTSPRYNEQFF; DNA: TGCGCCAGCAGCACTAGCCCTCGCTACAATGAGCAGTTCTTC
V: TRBV30; D: TRBD2; J: TRBJ2-5; size: .; CDR3: CAWSYRGGRGVETQYF; DNA: TGTGCCTGGAGTTACAGAGGCGGGAGAGGAGTGGAGACCCAGTACTTC
V: TRBV6-4; D: TRBD2; J: TRBJ2-4; size: .; CDR3: CASRETGTRPKNIQYF; DNA: TGTGCCAGCAGAGAAACCGGGACTAGGCCCAAAAACATTCAGTACTTC
V: TRBV28; D: .; J: TRBJ2-1; size: .; CDR3: CASSPSVPGHRLNEQFF; DNA: TGTGCCAGCAGTCCCTCCGTCCCGGGACACCGGCTCAATGAGCAGTTCTTC
V: TRBV9; D: TRBD2; J: TRBJ2-5; size: .; CDR3: CASSVEGLAGETQYF; DNA: TGTGCCAGCAGCGTAGAGGGACTAGCAGGGGAGACCCAGTACTTC
V: TRBV6-1; D: .; J: TRBJ2-2; size: once; CDR3: CASGRKGVTGELFF; DNA: TGTGCCAGCGGGAGGAAAGGGGTAACCGGGGAGCTGTTTTTT
V: TRBV28; D: TRBD1; J: TRBJ2-7; size: .; CDR3: CASSGGQVAYEQYF; DNA: TGTGCCAGCAGTGGAGGACAGGTCGCCTACGAGCAGTACTTC
V: TRBV19; D: TRBD2; J: TRBJ2-3; size: .; CDR3: CASSSLLAGSTDTQYF; DNA: TGTGCCAGTAGTAGCTTACTAGCGGGTAGCACAGATACGCAGTATTTT
V: TRBV2; D: TRBD1; J: TRBJ1-2; size: .; CDR3: CAGALRDRGRNGYTF; DNA: TGTGCCGGGGCCCTCCGGGACAGGGGGCGAAATGGCTACACCTTC
V: TRBV7-2; D: TRBD1; J: TRBJ1-3; size: .; CDR3: CASSWDRGNTIYF; DNA: TGTGCCAGCAGCTGGGACAGGGGGAACACCATATATTTT
V: TRBV6-5; D: TRBD2; J: TRBJ2-7; size: .; CDR3: CASRGGTSYEQYF; DNA: TGTGCCAGCCGAGGAGGGACTAGCTACGAGCAGTACTTC
V: TRBV2; D: TRBD1; J: TRBJ2-7; size: .; CDR3: CASSLQGAREQYF; DNA: TGTGCCAGCAGTCTACAGGGGGCCCGCGAGCAGTACTTC
V: TRBV6-1; D: TRBD2; J: TRBJ2-7; size: .; CDR3: CASSSGREERREQYF; DNA: TGTGCCAGCAGCTCGGGCCGGGAGGAGAGGCGCGAGCAGTACTTC
V: TRBV21-1; D: .; J: TRBJ1-5; size: once; CDR3: CASSLTGGRGVGQPQHF; DNA: TGTGCCAGCAGCTTAACAGGGGGACGGGGTGTTGGTCAGCCCCAGCATTTT
V: TRBV5-1; D: .; J: TRBJ2-7; size: .; CDR3: CASSLEAGPPYEQYF; DNA: TGCGCCAGCAGCTTGGAGGCAGGCCCACCCTACGAGCAGTACTTC
V: TRBV5-1; D: .; J: TRBJ1-4; size: .; CDR3: CASSAGRSNEKLFF; DNA: TGCGCCAGCAGCGCGGGACGGAGTAATGAAAAACTGTTTTTT
V: TRBV9; D: .; J: TRBJ2-6; size: .; CDR3: CASSLVGGANVLTF; DNA: TGTGCCAGCAGCCTTGTTGGTGGGGCCAACGTCCTGACTTTC
V: TRBV5-1; D: .; J: TRBJ1-4; size: .; CDR3: CASSLGDGLGEKLFF; DNA: TGCGCCAGCAGCTTGGGGGACGGTTTAGGTGAAAAACTGTTTTTT
V: TRBV19; D: .; J: TRBJ1-5; size: .; CDR3: CASSILRAQGKNQPQHF; DNA: TGTGCCAGTAGTATACTACGAGCACAGGGAAAAAATCAGCCCCAGCATTTT